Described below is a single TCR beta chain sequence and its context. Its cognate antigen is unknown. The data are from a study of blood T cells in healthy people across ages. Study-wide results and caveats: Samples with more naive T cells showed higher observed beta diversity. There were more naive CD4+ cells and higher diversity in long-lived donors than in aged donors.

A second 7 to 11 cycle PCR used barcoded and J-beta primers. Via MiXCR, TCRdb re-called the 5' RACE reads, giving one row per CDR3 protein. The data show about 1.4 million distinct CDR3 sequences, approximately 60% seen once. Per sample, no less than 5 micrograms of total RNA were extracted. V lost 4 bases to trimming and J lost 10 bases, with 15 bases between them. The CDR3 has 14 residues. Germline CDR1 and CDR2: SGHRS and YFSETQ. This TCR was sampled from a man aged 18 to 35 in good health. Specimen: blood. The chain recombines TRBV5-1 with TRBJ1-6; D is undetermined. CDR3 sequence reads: CASSLRAGGSPLHF. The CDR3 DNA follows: TGCGCCAGCAGCCTTCGGGCAGGAGGCTCACCCCTCCACTTT.